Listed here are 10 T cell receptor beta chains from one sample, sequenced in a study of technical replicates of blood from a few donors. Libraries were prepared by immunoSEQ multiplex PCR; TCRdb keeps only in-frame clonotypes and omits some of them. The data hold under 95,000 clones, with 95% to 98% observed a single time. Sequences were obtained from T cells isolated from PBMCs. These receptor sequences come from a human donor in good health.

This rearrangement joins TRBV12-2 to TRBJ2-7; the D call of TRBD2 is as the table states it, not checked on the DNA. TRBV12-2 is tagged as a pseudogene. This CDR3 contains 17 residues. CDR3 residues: CASRLVYGGNSSYEQYF. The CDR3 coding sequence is TGTGCAAGTCGCTTAGTGTACGGCGGGAACAGCTCCTACGAGCAGTACTTC.

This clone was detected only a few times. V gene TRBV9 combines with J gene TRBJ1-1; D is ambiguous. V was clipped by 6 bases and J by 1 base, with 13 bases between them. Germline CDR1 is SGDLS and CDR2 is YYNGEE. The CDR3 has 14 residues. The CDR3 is CASTRRLANTEAFF. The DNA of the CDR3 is TGTGCCAGCACCCGAAGGCTAGCGAACACTGAAGCTTTCTTT.

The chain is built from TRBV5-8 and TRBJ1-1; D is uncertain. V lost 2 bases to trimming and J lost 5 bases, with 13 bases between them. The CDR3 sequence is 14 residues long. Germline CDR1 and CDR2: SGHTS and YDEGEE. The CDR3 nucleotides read TGTGCCAGCAGCTTAGATGACGTGAGGACTGAAGCTTTCTTT. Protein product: CASSLDDVRTEAFF.

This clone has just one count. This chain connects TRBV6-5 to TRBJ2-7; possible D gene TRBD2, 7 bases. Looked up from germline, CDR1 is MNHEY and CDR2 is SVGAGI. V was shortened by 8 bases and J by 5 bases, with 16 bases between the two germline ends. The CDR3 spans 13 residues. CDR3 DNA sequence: TGTGCCAGCCGACGGGGGGCTCTAAACGAGCAGTACTTC. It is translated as CASRRGALNEQYF.

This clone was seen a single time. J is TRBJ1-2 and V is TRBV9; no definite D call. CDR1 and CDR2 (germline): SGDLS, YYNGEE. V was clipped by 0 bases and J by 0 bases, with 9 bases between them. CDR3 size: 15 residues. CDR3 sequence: CASSVGEGANYGYTF. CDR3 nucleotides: TGTGCCAGCAGCGTAGGTGAGGGAGCTAACTATGGCTACACCTTC.

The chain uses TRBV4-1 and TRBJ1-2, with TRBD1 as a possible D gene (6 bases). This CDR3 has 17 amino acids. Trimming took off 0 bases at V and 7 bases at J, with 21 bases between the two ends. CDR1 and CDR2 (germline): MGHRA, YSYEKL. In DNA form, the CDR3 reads TGCGCCAGCAGCCAAGATTCCCTTAAACAGGGCACGGTTGGCTACACCTTC. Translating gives CASSQDSLKQGTVGYTF.

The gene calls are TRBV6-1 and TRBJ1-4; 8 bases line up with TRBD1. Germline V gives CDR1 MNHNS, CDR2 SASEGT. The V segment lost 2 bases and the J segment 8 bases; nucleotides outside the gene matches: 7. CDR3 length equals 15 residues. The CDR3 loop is CASSEWGQVGEKLFF. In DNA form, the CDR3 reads TGTGCCAGCAGTGAATGGGGACAGGTCGGAGAAAAACTGTTTTTT.

CDR3 region: CASSSLGANVLTF. The CDR3 DNA is TGTGCCAGCAGTTCTCTTGGGGCCAACGTCCTGACTTTC. The chain uses TRBV27 and TRBJ2-6; D unresolved. The V and J ends lost 4 bases and 3 bases respectively, with 4 bases between them. Germline CDR1 is MNHEY and CDR2 is SMNVEV (reference sequence). The CDR3 extends over 13 amino acids.

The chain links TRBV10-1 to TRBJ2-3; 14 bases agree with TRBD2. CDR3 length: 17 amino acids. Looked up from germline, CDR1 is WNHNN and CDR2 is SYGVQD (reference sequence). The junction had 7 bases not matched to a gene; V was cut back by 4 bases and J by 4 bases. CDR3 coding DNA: TGCGCCAGCAGTGCTTCACCGGGACTAGCGGGAGCAGATACGCAGTATTTT. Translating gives CASSASPGLAGADTQYF.

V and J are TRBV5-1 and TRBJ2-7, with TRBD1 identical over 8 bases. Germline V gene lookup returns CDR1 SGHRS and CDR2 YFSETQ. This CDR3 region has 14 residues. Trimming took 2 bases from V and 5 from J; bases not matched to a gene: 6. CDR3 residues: CASSFRGRSDEQYF. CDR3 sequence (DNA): TGCGCCAGCAGCTTCAGGGGGCGAAGTGACGAGCAGTACTTC.